The sequence of this TCR beta chain was determined in a study of blood T cell repertoires in COVID-19. Study information: Donors in the United States, Italy and Spain gave samples during acute or convalescent COVID-19. T cells, B-cell-depleted T cells, or PBMCs provided the cDNA or gDNA that served as material.

Under the authors' procedure: Nucleated cell number was recorded as an estimate derived from reference gene primer amplification. TCRdb keeps only in-frame clones here, not all; method: immunoSEQ multiplex PCR. V and J calls plus clone size are reproduced from that table; the DNA served to infer D and trimming. The profile shows some 190,000 clones, about 88% of them singletons. This clone was picked up one time. This receptor was obtained from a human donor in a cohort sampled during active COVID-19. Sequenced input: peripheral blood.

The CDR3 loop reads CASNAGNMVYEQYF. CDR3 DNA: TGTGCCAGTAACGCGGGAAATATGGTATACGAGCAGTACTTC. The rearrangement uses TRBV28 and TRBJ2-7; maybe TRBD2 (6 bases). Germline V CDR1 and CDR2: MDHEN, SYDVKM. The ends were cut back, 9 bases at V and 4 bases at J, with 19 bases in the middle. CDR3 length: 14 residues.